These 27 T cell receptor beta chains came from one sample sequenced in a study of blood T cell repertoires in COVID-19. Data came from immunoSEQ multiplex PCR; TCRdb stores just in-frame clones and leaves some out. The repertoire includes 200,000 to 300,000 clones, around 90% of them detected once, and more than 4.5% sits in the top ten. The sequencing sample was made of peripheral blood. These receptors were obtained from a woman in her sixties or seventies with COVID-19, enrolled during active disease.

CDR3 nucleotides: TGTGCCAGCAGAACCTCGGGGGGTGGAGGCTACACCTTC. This encodes CASRTSGGGGYTF. The chain is built from TRBV9 and TRBJ1-2; D possibly corresponds to TRBD1 (5 bases). The germline V gene has CDR1 SGDLS and CDR2 YYNGEE. The CDR3 has 13 amino acids. Trimming took 5 bases from V and 8 from J, leaving 16 bases between them.

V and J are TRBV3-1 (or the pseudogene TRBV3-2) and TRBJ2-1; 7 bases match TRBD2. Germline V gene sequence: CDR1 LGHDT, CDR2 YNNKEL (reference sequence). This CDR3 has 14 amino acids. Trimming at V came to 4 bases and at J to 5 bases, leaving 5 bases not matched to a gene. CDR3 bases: TGTGCCAGCAGCCCTCCGGGACTAAACAATGAGCAGTTCTTC. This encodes CASSPPGLNNEQFF.

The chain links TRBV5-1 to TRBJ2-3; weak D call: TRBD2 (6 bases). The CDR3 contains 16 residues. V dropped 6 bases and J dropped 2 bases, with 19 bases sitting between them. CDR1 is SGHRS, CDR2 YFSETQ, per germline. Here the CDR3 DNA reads TGCGCCAGCACGCGGAGTGGGAGGACCCTCACAGATACGCAGTATTTT. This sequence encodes CASTRSGRTLTDTQYF.

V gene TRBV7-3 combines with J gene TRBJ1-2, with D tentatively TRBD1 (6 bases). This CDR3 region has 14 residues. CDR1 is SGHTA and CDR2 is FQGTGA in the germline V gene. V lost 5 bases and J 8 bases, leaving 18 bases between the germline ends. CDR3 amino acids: CASSPRGGALGYTF. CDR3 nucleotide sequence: TGTGCCAGCAGCCCCCGTGGGGGGGCGCTCGGCTACACCTTC.

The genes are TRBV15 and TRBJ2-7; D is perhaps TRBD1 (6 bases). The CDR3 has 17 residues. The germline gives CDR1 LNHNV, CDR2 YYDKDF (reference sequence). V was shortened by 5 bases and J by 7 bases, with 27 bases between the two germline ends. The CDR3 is CATSRKTSPGQMGEQYF. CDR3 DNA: TGTGCCACCAGCCGCAAAACCAGCCCGGGACAAATGGGGGAGCAGTACTTC.

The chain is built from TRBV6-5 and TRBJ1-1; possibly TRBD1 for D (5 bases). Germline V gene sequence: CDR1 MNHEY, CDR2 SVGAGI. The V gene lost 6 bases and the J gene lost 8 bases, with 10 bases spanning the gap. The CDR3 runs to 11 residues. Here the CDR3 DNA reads TGTGCCAGCAGGGGACTGTCGGAAGCTTTCTTT. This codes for CASRGLSEAFF.

Here the CDR3 reads CSAGERDRQPQHF. The CDR3 DNA reads as TGCAGCGCCGGGGAACGGGACAGGCAGCCCCAGCATTTT. The J gene is TRBJ1-5, the V gene TRBV29-1, with TRBD1 matching 8 bases. Germline V CDR1 and CDR2: SQVTM, ANQGSEA. Trimming removed 7 bases from V and 7 bases from J; junction bases left unmatched: 9. The CDR3 totals 13 residues.

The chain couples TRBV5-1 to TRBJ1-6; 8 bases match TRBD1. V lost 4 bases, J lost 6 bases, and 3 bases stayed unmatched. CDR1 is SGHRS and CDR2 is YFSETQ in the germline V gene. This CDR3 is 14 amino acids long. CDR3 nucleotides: TGCGCCAGCAGCCGGGGACAGGCTAATTCACCCCTCCACTTT. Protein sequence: CASSRGQANSPLHF.

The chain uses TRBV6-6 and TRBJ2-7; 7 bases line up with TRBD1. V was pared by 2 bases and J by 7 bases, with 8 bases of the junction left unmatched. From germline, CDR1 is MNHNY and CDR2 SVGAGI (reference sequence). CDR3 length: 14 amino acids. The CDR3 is CASSYEGASGEQYF. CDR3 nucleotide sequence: TGTGCCAGCAGTTACGAGGGGGCCTCCGGGGAGCAGTACTTC.

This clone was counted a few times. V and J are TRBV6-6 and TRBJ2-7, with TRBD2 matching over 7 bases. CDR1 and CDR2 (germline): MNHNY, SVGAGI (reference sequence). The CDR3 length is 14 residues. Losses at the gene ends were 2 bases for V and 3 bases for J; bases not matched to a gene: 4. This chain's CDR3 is CASSYAERDYEQYF. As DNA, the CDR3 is TGTGCCAGCAGTTACGCAGAGCGGGACTACGAGCAGTACTTC.

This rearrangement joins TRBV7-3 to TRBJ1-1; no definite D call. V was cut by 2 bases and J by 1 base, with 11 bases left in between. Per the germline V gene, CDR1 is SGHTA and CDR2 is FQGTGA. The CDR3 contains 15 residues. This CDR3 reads CASSLGDPRNTEAFF. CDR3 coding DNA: TGTGCCAGCAGCTTAGGAGACCCACGGAACACTGAAGCTTTCTTT.

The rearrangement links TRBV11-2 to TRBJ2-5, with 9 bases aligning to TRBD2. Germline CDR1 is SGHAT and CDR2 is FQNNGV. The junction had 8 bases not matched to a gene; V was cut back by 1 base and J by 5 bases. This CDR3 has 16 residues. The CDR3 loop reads CASSLGLAGMGETQYF. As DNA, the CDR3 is TGTGCCAGCAGCTTAGGGCTAGCGGGAATGGGGGAGACCCAGTACTTC.

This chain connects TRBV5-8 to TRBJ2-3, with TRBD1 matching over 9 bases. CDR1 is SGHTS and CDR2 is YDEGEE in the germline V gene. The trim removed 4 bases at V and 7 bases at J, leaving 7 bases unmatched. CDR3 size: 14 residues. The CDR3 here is CASSPDRGRHTQYF. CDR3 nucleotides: TGTGCCAGCAGCCCCGACAGGGGGAGGCATACGCAGTATTTT.

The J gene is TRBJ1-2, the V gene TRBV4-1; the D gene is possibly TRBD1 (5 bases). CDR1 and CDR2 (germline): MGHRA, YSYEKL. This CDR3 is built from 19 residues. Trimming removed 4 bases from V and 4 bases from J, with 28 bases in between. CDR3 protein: CASSRSLPTEAGIFYGYTF. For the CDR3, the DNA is TGCGCCAGCAGCCGTAGCCTCCCCACCGAGGCAGGGATTTTCTATGGCTACACCTTC.

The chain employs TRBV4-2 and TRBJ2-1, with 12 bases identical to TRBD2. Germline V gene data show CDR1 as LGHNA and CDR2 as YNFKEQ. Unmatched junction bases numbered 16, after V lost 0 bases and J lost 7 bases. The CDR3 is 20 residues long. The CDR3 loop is CASSQDPSSGRGRGVNEQFF. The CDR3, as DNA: TGTGCCAGCAGCCAAGATCCTTCTAGCGGGAGGGGAAGGGGTGTAAATGAGCAGTTCTTC.

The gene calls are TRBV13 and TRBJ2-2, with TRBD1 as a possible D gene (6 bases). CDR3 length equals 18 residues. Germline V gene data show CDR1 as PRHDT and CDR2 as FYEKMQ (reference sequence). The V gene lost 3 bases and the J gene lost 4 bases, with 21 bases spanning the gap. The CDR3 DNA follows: TGTGCCAGCAGCTTCGGGGCCTTAAGCTTAGGGGGCACCGGGGAGCTGTTTTTT. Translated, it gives CASSFGALSLGGTGELFF.

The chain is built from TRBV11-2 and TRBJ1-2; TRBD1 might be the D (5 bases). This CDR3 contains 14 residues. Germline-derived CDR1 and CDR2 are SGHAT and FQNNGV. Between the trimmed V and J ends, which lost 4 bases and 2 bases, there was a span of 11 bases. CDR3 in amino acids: CASSSSDRNYGYTF. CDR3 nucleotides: TGTGCCAGCAGCTCCTCCGACAGAAACTATGGCTACACCTTC.

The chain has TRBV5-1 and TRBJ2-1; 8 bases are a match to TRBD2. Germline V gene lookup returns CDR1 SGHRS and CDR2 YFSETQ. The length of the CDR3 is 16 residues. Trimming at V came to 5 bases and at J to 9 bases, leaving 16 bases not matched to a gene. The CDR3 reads CASRPEAGAVSIEQFF. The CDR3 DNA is TGCGCCAGCAGGCCCGAAGCGGGAGCTGTTTCAATTGAGCAGTTCTTC.

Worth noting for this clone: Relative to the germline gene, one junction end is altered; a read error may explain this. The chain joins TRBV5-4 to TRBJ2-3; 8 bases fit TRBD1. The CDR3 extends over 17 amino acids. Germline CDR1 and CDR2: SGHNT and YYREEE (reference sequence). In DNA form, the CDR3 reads TGTGCCAGCAGCCAGCCCGGGTCAGGGGGCCGGACAGGTACGCAGTATTTT. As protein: CASSQPGSGGRTGTQYF.

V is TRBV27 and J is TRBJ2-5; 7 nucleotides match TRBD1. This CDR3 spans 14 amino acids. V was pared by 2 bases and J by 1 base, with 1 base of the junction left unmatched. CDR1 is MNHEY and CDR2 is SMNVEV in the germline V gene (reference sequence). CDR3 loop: CASSLAGGQETQYF. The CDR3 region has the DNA TGTGCCAGCAGTTTAGCAGGGGGCCAAGAGACCCAGTACTTC.

The CDR3 is CASSTPGTSGSGAYEQYF. The CDR3 DNA reads TGTGCCAGCAGCACCCCCGGGACTAGCGGGAGTGGGGCCTACGAGCAGTACTTC. This rearrangement joins TRBV7-6 to TRBJ2-7; 14 nucleotides align to TRBD2. With V trimmed by 5 bases and J by 2 bases, 11 bases remained unmatched. The CDR3 runs 18 residues. Germline CDR1 SGHVS, CDR2 FNYEAQ.

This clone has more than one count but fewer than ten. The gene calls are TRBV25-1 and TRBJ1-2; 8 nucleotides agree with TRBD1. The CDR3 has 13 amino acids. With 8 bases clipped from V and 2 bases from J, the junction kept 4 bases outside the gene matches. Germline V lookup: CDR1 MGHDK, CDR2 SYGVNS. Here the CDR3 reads CASEGTGNYGYTF. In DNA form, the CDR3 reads TGTGCCAGCGAAGGGACAGGAAACTATGGCTACACCTTC.

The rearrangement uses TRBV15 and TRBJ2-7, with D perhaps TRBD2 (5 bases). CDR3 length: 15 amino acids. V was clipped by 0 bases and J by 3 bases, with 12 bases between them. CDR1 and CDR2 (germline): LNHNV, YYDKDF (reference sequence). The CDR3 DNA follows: TGTGCCACCAGCAGAGACGCTAACGGGGACTACGAGCAGTACTTC. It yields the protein CATSRDANGDYEQYF.

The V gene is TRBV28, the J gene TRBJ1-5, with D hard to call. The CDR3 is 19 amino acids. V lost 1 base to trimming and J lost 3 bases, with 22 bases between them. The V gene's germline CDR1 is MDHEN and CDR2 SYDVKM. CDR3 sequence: CASSLFWTPQREFNQPQHF. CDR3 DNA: TGTGCCAGCAGTTTATTCTGGACCCCCCAGAGGGAATTCAATCAGCCCCAGCATTTT.

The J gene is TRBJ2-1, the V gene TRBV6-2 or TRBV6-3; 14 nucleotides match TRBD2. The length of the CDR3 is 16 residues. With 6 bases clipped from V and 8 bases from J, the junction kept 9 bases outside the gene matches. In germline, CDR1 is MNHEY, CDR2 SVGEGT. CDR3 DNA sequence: TGTGCCAGCAGCGCCCCGGGACTAGCGGGAGATTATGAGCAGTTCTTC. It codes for CASSAPGLAGDYEQFF.

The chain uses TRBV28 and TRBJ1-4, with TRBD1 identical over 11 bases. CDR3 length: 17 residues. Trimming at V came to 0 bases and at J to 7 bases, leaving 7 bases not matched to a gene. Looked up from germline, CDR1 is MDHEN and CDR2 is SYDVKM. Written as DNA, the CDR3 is TGTGCCAGCAGTTTATGGGCGTCGGGGACAGGGGGTGAAAAACTGTTTTTT. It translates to CASSLWASGTGGEKLFF.

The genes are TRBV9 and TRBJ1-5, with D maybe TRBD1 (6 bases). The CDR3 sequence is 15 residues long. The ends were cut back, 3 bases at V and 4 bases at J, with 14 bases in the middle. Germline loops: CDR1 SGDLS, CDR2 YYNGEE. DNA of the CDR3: TGTGCCAGCAGCGCAAAACAGGGTGTTAATCAGCCCCAGCATTTT. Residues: CASSAKQGVNQPQHF.